This T cell receptor (beta chain) was recorded in a study of T cell responses to AZD1222 COVID-19 vaccine. Study-wide findings and caveats: At study baseline, merely over 5 AZD1222 recipients were seropositive. Reports say nearly half of spike-specific TCRs go after unmutated variant regions. Mostly white British, mostly female donors; authors suggested clonal diversity may be underestimated.

V dropped 4 bases and J dropped 12 bases, with 12 bases sitting between them. This CDR3 has 11 amino acids. Per the germline V gene, CDR1 is SNHLY and CDR2 is FYNNEI. For this clone: Its target is unknown.

The protocol was immunoSEQ multiplex PCR, while the TCRdb copy is restricted to in-frame clones and leaves out a portion. Of 55,000 to 75,000 clones in the sample, 75% to 85% are singletons; the top ten hold approximately 23%. The TCR sequence derives from an adult in good health. The chain combines TRBV2 with TRBJ1-2; the D is unclear. Sequenced here: peripheral blood, sampled on day 0 of MenACWY control vaccination. Here the CDR3 DNA reads TGTGCCAGCAGTGGCCCCGCAGGACACACCTTC. Residues: CASSGPAGHTF.